Shown below are 7 T cell receptor beta chains from a single sample sequenced in a study of T cell responses to AZD1222 COVID-19 vaccine. Clones were read by immunoSEQ multiplex PCR, and TCRdb kept only the in-frame ones, dropping some. The sample contains more than 110,000 clones, roughly nine tenths of which appear only once. Here the sequenced sample was peripheral blood, taken on day 0 of AZD1222 vaccination. The receptors come from an adult in good health.

The chain has TRBV5-1 and TRBJ2-5, with D uncertain. V was shortened by 3 bases and J by 5 bases, with 5 bases between the two germline ends. Germline loops: CDR1 SGHRS, CDR2 YFSETQ. The CDR3 is made up of 11 amino acids. CDR3 sequence reads: CASSYGETQYF. The DNA for the CDR3 is TGCGCCAGCAGCTACGGGGAGACCCAGTACTTC. Looking up the rest from reference TRBV5-1 and TRBJ2-5 gives the full variable domain: KAGVTQTPRYLIKTRGQQVTLSCSPISGHRSVSWYQQTPGQGLQFLFEYFSETQRNKGNFPGRFSGRQFSNSRSEMNVSTLELGDSALYLCASSYGETQYFGPGTRLLVL.

V and J are TRBV7-2 and TRBJ1-1; D ambiguous. The CDR3 spans 17 residues. In germline, CDR1 is SGHTA, CDR2 FQGNSA. Trimming stripped 1 base from V and 3 bases from J, with 18 bases between. DNA of the CDR3: TGTGCCAGCAGCTTAGAGAGGGTGACACTGGCCCACACTGAAGCTTTCTTT. Translation gives CASSLERVTLAHTEAFF.

V and J are TRBV19 and TRBJ2-3; TRBD2 aligns across 11 bases. This CDR3 region has 15 residues. V lost 3 bases to trimming and J lost 4 bases; unmatched junction nucleotides: 3. Germline lookup yields CDR1 LNHDA and CDR2 SQIVND (reference sequence). The CDR3: CASSILAGGADTQYF. The CDR3 DNA follows: TGTGCCAGTAGTATCCTAGCGGGAGGAGCAGATACGCAGTATTTT.

This chain links TRBV9 with TRBJ2-7, with D maybe TRBD1 (6 bases). The V end lost 7 bases, the J end lost 2 bases, and 13 bases lay between the germline ends. In germline, CDR1 is SGDLS, CDR2 YYNGEE. There are 13 residues in the CDR3. In DNA, the CDR3 is TGTGCCAGCTCTCAGGGGAACACCTACGAGCAGTACTTC. Protein sequence: CASSQGNTYEQYF.

The CDR3 loop reads CASSSTTGRGQPQHF. Here the CDR3 DNA reads TGTGCCAGCAGTTCCACAACAGGTAGGGGTCAGCCCCAGCATTTT. The chain employs TRBV28 and TRBJ1-5, with a weak D call TRBD1 (5 bases). The CDR3 covers 15 residues. Germline V gene sequence: CDR1 MDHEN, CDR2 SYDVKM. Trimming shortened V by 4 bases and J by 6 bases, and 16 bases separated the two germline ends. Full variable domain (outside the CDR3, taken from reference TRBV28 and TRBJ1-5): DVKVTQSSRYLVKRTGEKVFLECVQDMDHENMFWYRQDPGLGLRLIYFSYDVKMKEKGDIPEGYSVSREKKERFSLILESASTNQTSMYLCASSSTTGRGQPQHFGDGTRLSIL.

V gene TRBV27 combines with J gene TRBJ2-7, with 7 bases identical to TRBD1. The trim removed 3 bases at V and 4 bases at J, leaving 6 bases unmatched. The CDR3 extends over 14 amino acids. Germline assignment: CDR1 MNHEY and CDR2 SMNVEV (reference sequence). The CDR3 region has the DNA TGTGCCAGCAGTTTCACAGGGGTGGGGTACGAGCAGTACTTC. Translating gives CASSFTGVGYEQYF.

This clone was observed a few times. V usage is TRBV7-6 and J usage is TRBJ2-2; D could derive from TRBD1 or TRBD2 (5 bases each). V was shortened by 5 bases and J by 4 bases, with 17 bases between the two germline ends. The CDR3 has 16 residues. CDR1 is SGHVS and CDR2 is FNYEAQ in the germline V gene. The CDR3 here is CASSPGRLGVTGELFF. The CDR3 region has the DNA TGTGCCAGCAGCCCGGGACGGCTGGGTGTCACCGGGGAGCTGTTTTTT.